The TCR beta chain under discussion was sequenced for a study of T cells in women clearing cervical HPV infection. Looking at the study overall: Case blood was drawn when the lesion was first found; control blood after infection became undetectable. HLA type stays a possible confounder, typing being limited.

Study-level points and caveats: Combining TCR richness with V gene abundances gave around 0.87 AUC.

A remark on this clone: Its antigen remains unknown. Read coverage stops 3 residues before the CDR3 terminus; the germline J gene supplies the remainder.

Germline V gene sequence: CDR1 MNHEY, CDR2 SVGEGT. Trimming at V came to 6 bases and at J to 5 bases, leaving 6 bases not matched to a gene. This CDR3 spans 14 amino acids. Average input was around 1,300 ng genomic DNA for immunoSEQ TCR beta CDR3 amplification. Assay used: immunoSEQ multiplex PCR; TCRdb lists only in-frame clones, some missing. The clone table shows 25,000 to 35,000 clones, with the ten largest holding under 7%. The TCR was taken from a woman aged 18-70 years with a cervical HPV16 infection that either progressed to CIN3+ or cleared (not recorded which). The rearrangement uses TRBV6-2 or TRBV6-3 and TRBJ2-5; 10 positions match TRBD2. Material: blood buffy coat. The CDR3 loop reads CASRASGRAETQYF. The sequenced part of the CDR3 DNA is TGTGCCAGCAGGGCCAGCGGGAGGGCTGAGACC.